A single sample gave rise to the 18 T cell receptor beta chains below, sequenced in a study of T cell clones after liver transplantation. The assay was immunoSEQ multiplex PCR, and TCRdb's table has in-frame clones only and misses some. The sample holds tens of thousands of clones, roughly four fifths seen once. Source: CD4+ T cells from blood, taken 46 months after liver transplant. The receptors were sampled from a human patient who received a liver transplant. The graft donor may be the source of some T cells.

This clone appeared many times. This chain's CDR3 is CASRFDGVALVEQYF. CDR3 bases: TGCGCCAGCCGATTCGACGGGGTAGCTTTGGTCGAGCAGTACTTC. The chain combines TRBV5-1 with TRBJ2-7, with D tentatively TRBD2 (5 bases). The CDR3 spans 15 residues. Trimming pared 7 bases from V and 6 bases from J, leaving 23 bases between. Germline V gene lookup returns CDR1 SGHRS and CDR2 YFSETQ.

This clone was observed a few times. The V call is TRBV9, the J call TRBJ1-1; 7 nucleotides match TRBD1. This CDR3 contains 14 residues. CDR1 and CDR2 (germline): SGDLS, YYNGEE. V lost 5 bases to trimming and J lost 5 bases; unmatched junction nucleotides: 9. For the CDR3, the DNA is TGTGCCAGCAGGCCGGGACAGAGGATAACTGAAGCTTTCTTT. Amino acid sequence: CASRPGQRITEAFF. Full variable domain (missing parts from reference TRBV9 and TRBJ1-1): DSGVTQTPKHLITATGQRVTLRCSPRSGDLSVYWYQQSLDQGLQFLIQYYNGEERAKGNILERFSAQQFPDLHSELNLSSLELGDSALYFCASRPGQRITEAFFGQGTRLTVV.

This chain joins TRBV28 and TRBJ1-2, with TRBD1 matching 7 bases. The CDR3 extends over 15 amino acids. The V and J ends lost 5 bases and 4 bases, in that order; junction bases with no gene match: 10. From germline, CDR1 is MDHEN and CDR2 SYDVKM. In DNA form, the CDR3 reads TGTGCCAGCAGTATGTACAGGGGATCACCCTATGGCTACACCTTC. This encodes CASSMYRGSPYGYTF.

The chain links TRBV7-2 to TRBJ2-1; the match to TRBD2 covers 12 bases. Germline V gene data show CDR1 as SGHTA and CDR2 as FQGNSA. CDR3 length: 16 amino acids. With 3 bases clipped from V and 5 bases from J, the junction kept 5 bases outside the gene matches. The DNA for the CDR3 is TGTGCCAGCAGCTTGATGCTAGCGGGAGGGAACAATGAGCAGTTCTTC. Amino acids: CASSLMLAGGNNEQFF.

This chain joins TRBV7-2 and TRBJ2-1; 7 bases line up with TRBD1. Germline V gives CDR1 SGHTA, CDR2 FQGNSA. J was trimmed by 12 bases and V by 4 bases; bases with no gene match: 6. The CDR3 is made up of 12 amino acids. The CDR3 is CASSSYRDRQFF. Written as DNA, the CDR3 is TGTGCCAGCAGCTCCTACCGGGACAGGCAGTTCTTC.

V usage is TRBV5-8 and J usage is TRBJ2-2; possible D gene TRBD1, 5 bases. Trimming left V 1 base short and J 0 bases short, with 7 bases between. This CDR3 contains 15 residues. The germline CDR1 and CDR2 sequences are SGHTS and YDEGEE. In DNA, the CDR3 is TGTGCCAGCAGCTTGAGGGGTACGAACACCGGGGAGCTGTTTTTT. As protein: CASSLRGTNTGELFF.

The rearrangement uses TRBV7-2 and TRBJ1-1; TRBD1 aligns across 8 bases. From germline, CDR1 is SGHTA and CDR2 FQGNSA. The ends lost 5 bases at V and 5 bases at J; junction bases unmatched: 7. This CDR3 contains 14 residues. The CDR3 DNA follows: TGTGCCAGCAGCCCTCGACAGGGGAAGACTGAAGCTTTCTTT. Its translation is CASSPRQGKTEAFF.

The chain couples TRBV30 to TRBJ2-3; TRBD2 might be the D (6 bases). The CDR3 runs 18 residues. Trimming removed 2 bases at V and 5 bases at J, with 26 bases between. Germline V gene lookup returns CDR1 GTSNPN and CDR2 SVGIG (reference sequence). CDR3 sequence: CAWSPQGSGAGPKDTQYF. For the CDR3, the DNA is TGTGCCTGGAGTCCTCAGGGTTCCGGGGCGGGACCAAAAGATACGCAGTATTTT.

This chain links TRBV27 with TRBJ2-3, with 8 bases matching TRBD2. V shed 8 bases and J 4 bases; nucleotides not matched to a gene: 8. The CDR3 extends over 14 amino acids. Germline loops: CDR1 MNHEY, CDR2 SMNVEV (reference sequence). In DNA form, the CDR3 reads TGTGCCAGCGGATGGACTAGCCAGCCAGATACGCAGTATTTT. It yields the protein CASGWTSQPDTQYF.

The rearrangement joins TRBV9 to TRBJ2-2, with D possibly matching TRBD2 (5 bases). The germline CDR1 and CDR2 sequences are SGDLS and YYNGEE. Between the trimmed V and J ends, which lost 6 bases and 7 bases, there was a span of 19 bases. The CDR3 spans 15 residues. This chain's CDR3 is CASTTTSAAVGELFF. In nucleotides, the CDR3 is TGTGCCAGCACCACAACTAGTGCCGCGGTCGGGGAGCTGTTTTTT.

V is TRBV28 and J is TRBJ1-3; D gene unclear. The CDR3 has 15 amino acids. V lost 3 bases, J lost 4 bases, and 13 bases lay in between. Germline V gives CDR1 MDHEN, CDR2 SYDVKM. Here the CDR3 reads CASSLQHLIGNTIYF. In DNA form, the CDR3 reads TGTGCCAGCAGTTTGCAACATTTAATCGGAAACACCATATATTTT.

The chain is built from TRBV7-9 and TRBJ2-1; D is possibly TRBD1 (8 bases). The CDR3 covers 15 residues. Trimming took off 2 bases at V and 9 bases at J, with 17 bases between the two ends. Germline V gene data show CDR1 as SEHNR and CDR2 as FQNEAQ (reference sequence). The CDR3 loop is CASSLFRQGRGEQFF. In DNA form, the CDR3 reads TGTGCCAGCAGCTTATTTAGACAGGGGAGGGGTGAGCAGTTCTTC.

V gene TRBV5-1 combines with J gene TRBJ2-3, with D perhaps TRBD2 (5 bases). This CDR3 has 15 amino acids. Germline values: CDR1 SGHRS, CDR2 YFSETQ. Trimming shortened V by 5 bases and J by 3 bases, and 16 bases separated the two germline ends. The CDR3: CASREAPVGTDTQYF. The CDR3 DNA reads TGCGCCAGCAGGGAGGCTCCAGTTGGGACAGATACGCAGTATTTT.

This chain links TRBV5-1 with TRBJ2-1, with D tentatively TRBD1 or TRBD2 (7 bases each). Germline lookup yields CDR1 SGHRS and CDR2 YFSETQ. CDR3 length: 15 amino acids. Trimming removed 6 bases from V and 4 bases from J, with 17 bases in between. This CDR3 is CASTGGTATYNEQFF. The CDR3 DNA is TGCGCCAGCACCGGGGGGACAGCTACTTACAATGAGCAGTTCTTC.

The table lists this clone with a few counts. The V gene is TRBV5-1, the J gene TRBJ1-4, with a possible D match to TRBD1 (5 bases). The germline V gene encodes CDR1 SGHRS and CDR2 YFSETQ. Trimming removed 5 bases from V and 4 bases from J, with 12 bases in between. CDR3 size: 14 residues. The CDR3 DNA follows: TGCGCCAGCAGTAGGGACGGCCTTAATGAAAAACTGTTTTTT. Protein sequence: CASSRDGLNEKLFF.

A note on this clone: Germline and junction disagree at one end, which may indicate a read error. In DNA form, the CDR3 reads TGTGCCAGCCGTTTAAAGGCCCTGGACGGGCCCTACGAGCAGTACTTC. Its protein product is CASRLKALDGPYEQYF. The gene calls are TRBV27 and TRBJ2-7; D is undetermined. Germline CDR1 MNHEY, CDR2 SMNVEV (reference sequence). CDR3 length: 16 residues.

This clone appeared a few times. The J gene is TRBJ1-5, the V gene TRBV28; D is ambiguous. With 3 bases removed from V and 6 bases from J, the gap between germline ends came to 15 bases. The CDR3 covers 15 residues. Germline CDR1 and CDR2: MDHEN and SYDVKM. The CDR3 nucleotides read TGTGCCAGCAGTTTGAGCGGGAGACTGGGTCAGCCCCAGCATTTT. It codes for CASSLSGRLGQPQHF.

This CDR3 reads CASSLGTSSSYEQYF. In DNA form, the CDR3 reads TGTGCCAGCAGCCTTGGGACTAGCAGCTCCTACGAGCAGTACTTC. This chain uses TRBV5-4 with TRBJ2-7, with 9 bases fitting TRBD2. The CDR3 spans 15 residues. The ends lost 4 bases at V and 0 bases at J; junction bases unmatched: 5. CDR1 SGHNT and CDR2 YYREEE come from the germline V gene (reference sequence).